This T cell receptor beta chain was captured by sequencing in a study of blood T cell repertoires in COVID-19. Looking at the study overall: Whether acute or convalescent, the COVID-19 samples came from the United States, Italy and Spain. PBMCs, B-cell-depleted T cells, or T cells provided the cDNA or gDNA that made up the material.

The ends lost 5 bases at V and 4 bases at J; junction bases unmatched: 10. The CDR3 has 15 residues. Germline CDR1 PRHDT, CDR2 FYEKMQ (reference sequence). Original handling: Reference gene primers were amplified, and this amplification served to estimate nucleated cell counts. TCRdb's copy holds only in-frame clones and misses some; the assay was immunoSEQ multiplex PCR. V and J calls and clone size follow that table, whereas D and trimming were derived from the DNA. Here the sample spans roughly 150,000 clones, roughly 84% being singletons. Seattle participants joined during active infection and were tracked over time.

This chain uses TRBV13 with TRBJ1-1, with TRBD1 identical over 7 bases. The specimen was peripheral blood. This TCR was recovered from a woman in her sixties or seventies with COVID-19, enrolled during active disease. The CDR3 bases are TGTGCCAGCAGCCCCAGGACAGGCCGTGGCACTGAAGCTTTCTTT. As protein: CASSPRTGRGTEAFF.